This is a list of T cell receptor beta chains from one sample in a study of blood T cell repertoires in COVID-19. Method: immunoSEQ multiplex PCR; TCRdb's copy keeps in-frame clones and lacks some. The sample records around 340,000 clones, around nine tenths being singletons. The sequenced sample consisted of PBMCs or T cells enriched from blood (not recorded which). The receptors here all came from a woman aged 25 to 39 who had been exposed to COVID-19. The conserved cysteine and the conserved F or W are not part of the CDR3 here. Each record gives: J gene, CDR3 length, V gene, CDR3 protein.

TRBJ2-1 | 14 | TRBV19 | ASSIMAASSYNEQF
TRBJ2-1 | 14 | TRBV30 | AWSALLAGYYNEQF
TRBJ1-1 | 12 | TRBV3-1/TRBV3-2 | ASSQVDIRTEAF
TRBJ1-5 | 16 | TRBV28 | ASSLSPAGLGSNQPQH
TRBJ1-4 | 14 | TRBV5-4 | ASSIPTGKENEKLF
TRBJ2-7 | 11 | TRBV28 | ASSLGGAWEQY
TRBJ1-2 | 15 | TRBV19 | ASSIIRADPPSGGYT
TRBJ2-7 | 9 | TRBV5-1 | ASSEAYEQY
TRBJ1-2 | 16 | TRBV7-9 | ASWEDRSNYLANYGYT
TRBJ1-2 | 12 | TRBV20-1 | SASFWGLGYGYT
TRBJ1-2 | 12 | TRBV5-1 | ASSLEAVNYGYT
TRBJ1-3 | 11 | TRBV30 | AWDGRSGNTIY
TRBJ2-7 | 12 | TRBV28 | AAPNGGSSYEQY
TRBJ1-2 | 12 | TRBV6-5 | ASSYVAGVYGYT
TRBJ1-4 | 12 | TRBV28 | ASRWTAEREKLF
TRBJ1-1 | 15 | TRBV18 | ASSPVSGLYLNTEAF